This TCR beta chain was observed in a study of T cell repertoires in cytomegalovirus infection. Study at large: Recently described HLA-C-restricted plus well-studied HLA-B-restricted CMV epitopes were used. Public TCR beta signatures marked donors with CMV infection and the matching HLA. Study findings and constraints: Ex vivo, HLA-C-restricted CMV-specific TCR beta clonotypes prevailed over the rest of the response.

Germline V lookup: CDR1 SGHRS, CDR2 YFSETQ. The CDR3 spans 13 residues. The germline V and J ends were trimmed by 3 bases and 7 bases, with 10 bases remaining between them. In the case of this clonotype: Its antigen remains unidentified.

TCRdb itself ran the reads through MiXCR, one entry per CDR3 protein. The sample has some 560,000 distinct CDR3 sequences; 40% are singletons. The receptor comes from a human donor in good health (CMV status not recorded). Some clones in this sample may be carry-over from other donors' samples. The chain employs TRBV5-1 and TRBJ2-2; D is unresolved. The sample consisted of cultured PBMCs, taken from culture after CMV antigen stimulation. The CDR3: CASSYLPGGELFF. DNA for the CDR3: TGCGCCAGCAGCTATTTACCCGGCGGGGAGCTGTTTTTT.